This TCR beta chain was recorded in a study of pediatric ulcerative colitis. The assay was run at survey level. This table comes from immunoSEQ multiplex PCR, and its TCRdb copy is limited to in-frame clones, with some not included. The table includes 25,000 to 35,000 clones, 82% detected once. V lost 0 bases and J lost 0, with 8 bases in between. This CDR3 is built from 15 residues. The germline gives CDR1 SGHTS, CDR2 YDEGEE. This clonotype originated in a boy between 10 and 17 years old with severe ulcerative colitis. The sequenced sample was blood. V and J are TRBV5-8 and TRBJ2-3, with D perhaps TRBD1 (6 bases). The CDR3 protein is CASSLGGGSTDTQYF. CDR3 DNA: TGTGCCAGCAGCTTGGGAGGGGGAAGCACAGATACGCAGTATTTT.